These 27 T cell receptor beta chains were all obtained from the same sample, sequenced in a study of T cell responses to AZD1222 COVID-19 vaccine. Only in-frame clones appear in the TCRdb table, and some are missing; sequencing was by immunoSEQ multiplex PCR. This table has about 100,000 clones, about 93% appearing once. Sample: peripheral blood, taken on day 0 of AZD1222 vaccination. Source of these receptors: an adult in good health.

This clone showed up just once. The chain combines TRBV7-9 with TRBJ2-3; 7 nucleotides align to TRBD2. This CDR3 contains 14 residues. V lost 5 bases, J lost 0 bases, and 2 bases stayed unmatched. Germline CDR1 reads SEHNR; CDR2 reads FQNEAQ (reference sequence). The CDR3 reads CASSSSGSTDTQYF. Written as DNA, the CDR3 is TGTGCCAGCAGCAGTAGCGGGAGCACAGATACGCAGTATTTT.

Turning to this clone: An end of the junction differs from the germline gene, which may be a read error. This chain links TRBV30 with TRBJ2-7; a weak D match, TRBD2 (5 bases). Germline V CDR1 and CDR2: GTSNPN, SVGIG (reference sequence). The CDR3 consists of 11 residues. The CDR3 DNA reads as TGTGCCTTCTCCCTTGACTATGGGATACACTTC. This codes for CAFSLDYGIHF.

The genes are TRBV29-1 and TRBJ2-5; D call uncertain. CDR3 size: 12 residues. Trimming left V 5 bases short and J 0 bases short, with 7 bases between. Germline CDR1 and CDR2: SQVTM and ANQGSEA. CDR3 sequence (DNA): TGCAGCGTTAAACAAGACCAAGAGACCCAGTACTTC. Amino acid sequence: CSVKQDQETQYF. Full variable domain (outside the CDR3, taken from reference TRBV29-1 and TRBJ2-5): SAVISQKPSRDICQRGTSLTIQCQVDSQVTMMFWYRQQPGQSLTLIATANQGSEATYESGFVIDKFPISRPNLTFSTLTVSNMSPEDSSIYLCSVKQDQETQYFGPGTRLLVL.

V and J are TRBV10-3 and TRBJ1-5; D gene unclear. Germline assignment: CDR1 ENHRY and CDR2 SYGVKD. The length of the CDR3 is 14 residues. Trimming pared 2 bases from V and 4 bases from J, leaving 9 bases between. The DNA of the CDR3 is TGTGCCATCAGTGAGGACATTATAAATCAGCCCCAGCATTTT. Translating it yields CAISEDIINQPQHF.

J is TRBJ1-2 and V is TRBV7-9; no reliable D call. Germline-derived CDR1 and CDR2 are SEHNR and FQNEAQ (reference sequence). The CDR3 sequence is 12 residues long. Trimming pared 1 base from V and 4 bases from J, leaving 4 bases between. Here the CDR3 DNA reads TGTGCCAGCAGCTTAGGGACCTATGGCTACACCTTC. Translation: CASSLGTYGYTF.

The V call is TRBV9, the J call TRBJ2-5, with TRBD2 matching over 8 bases. In germline, CDR1 is SGDLS, CDR2 YYNGEE. This CDR3 has 15 amino acids. The junction had 10 bases not matched to a gene; V was cut back by 4 bases and J by 5 bases. CDR3 bases: TGTGCCAGCAGCATAGCGGGGAGGTCGGGGGAGACCCAGTACTTC. As protein: CASSIAGRSGETQYF.

This chain connects TRBV5-4 to TRBJ2-7, with 9 bases fitting TRBD2. Germline CDR1 reads SGHNT; CDR2 reads YYREEE (reference sequence). The CDR3 length is 16 residues. J lost 7 bases, V lost 4 bases, and 15 bases had no gene match. The CDR3: CASSPPGGLAPREQYF. Written as DNA, the CDR3 is TGTGCCAGCAGCCCCCCCGGGGGACTAGCTCCTAGGGAGCAGTACTTC.

This chain uses TRBV7-3 with TRBJ1-1; D call uncertain. Trimming left V 2 bases short and J 1 base short, with 5 bases between. The CDR3 is 13 amino acids. Germline V CDR1 and CDR2: SGHTA, FQGTGA. The CDR3 DNA is TGTGCCAGCAGCTTATTGGGGAACACTGAAGCTTTCTTT. Its translation is CASSLLGNTEAFF.

This clone came up once. The V and J genes are TRBV28 and TRBJ1-1; D not certain. Germline V lookup: CDR1 MDHEN, CDR2 SYDVKM. V dropped 1 base and J dropped 8 bases, with 8 bases sitting between them. The CDR3 has 12 amino acids. The CDR3 DNA follows: TGTGCCAGCAGTTTATTACTCGGGGAAGCTTTCTTT. Protein sequence: CASSLLLGEAFF.

The rearrangement links TRBV7-9 to TRBJ2-5; the match to TRBD1 covers 8 bases. The CDR3 contains 16 residues. V shed 5 bases, J shed 4 bases, and the junction held 12 bases outside the gene matches. Germline CDR1 reads SEHNR; CDR2 reads FQNEAQ (reference sequence). CDR3 sequence reads: CASSPRTGKVGETQYF. CDR3 DNA sequence: TGTGCCAGCAGCCCCCGGACAGGGAAGGTAGGAGAGACCCAGTACTTC.

The chain uses TRBV7-3 and TRBJ2-1; TRBD1 matches at 8 bases. V lost 1 base and J lost 3; bases outside the gene matches: 8. This CDR3 is 17 amino acids long. The germline V gene has CDR1 SGHTA and CDR2 FQGTGA. CDR3 protein: CASSLNPGQGGYNEQFF. CDR3 bases: TGTGCCAGCAGCTTAAACCCCGGACAGGGCGGCTACAATGAGCAGTTCTTC.

The rearrangement links TRBV5-1 to TRBJ2-1; 7 bases fit TRBD2. The junction had 12 bases not matched to a gene; V was cut back by 6 bases and J by 9 bases. This CDR3 comprises 14 residues. CDR1 and CDR2 (germline): SGHRS, YFSETQ. CDR3: CASTPWREYGEQFF. The CDR3 DNA sequence: TGCGCCAGCACCCCCTGGCGGGAGTACGGTGAGCAGTTCTTC.

The chain has TRBV28 and TRBJ2-5; D gene ambiguous. Per germline, CDR1 MDHEN and CDR2 SYDVKM. CDR3 length equals 14 residues. The V end lost 4 bases, the J end lost 1 base, and 10 bases lay between the germline ends. The CDR3 nucleotides read TGTGCCAGCAGTTCGTGGACCATCCAAGAGACCCAGTACTTC. It specifies CASSSWTIQETQYF.

This clone has only one observation. The CDR3 sequence: CASSTGQDNSPLHF. Here the CDR3 DNA reads TGTGCCAGCAGCACCGGACAGGATAATTCACCCCTCCACTTT. The rearrangement uses TRBV11-3 and TRBJ1-6, with TRBD1 identical over 7 bases. The CDR3 totals 14 residues. Germline V gene sequence: CDR1 SGHNT, CDR2 YENEEA. V lost 5 bases and J lost 5; bases outside the gene matches: 3.

The chain carries TRBV30 and TRBJ1-2; tentatively, D is TRBD1 (5 bases). Per germline, CDR1 GTSNPN and CDR2 SVGIG (reference sequence). There are 15 residues in the CDR3. Trimming removed 4 bases at V and 5 bases at J, with 20 bases between. The CDR3 is CAWTGGAVVPYGYTF. The CDR3 region has the DNA TGTGCCTGGACTGGGGGAGCAGTCGTACCGTATGGCTACACCTTC.

The rearrangement links TRBV19 to TRBJ2-2; D remains unclear. V lost 4 bases to trimming and J lost 6 bases, with 15 bases between them. The CDR3 covers 15 residues. From germline, CDR1 is LNHDA and CDR2 SQIVND (reference sequence). The CDR3 sequence is CASSRAPGEAGELFF. For the CDR3, the DNA is TGTGCCAGTAGTAGGGCACCAGGAGAGGCCGGGGAGCTGTTTTTT.

V usage is TRBV27 and J usage is TRBJ1-2; TRBD1 matches at 8 bases. V gave up 2 bases and J gave up 6 bases; unmatched junction bases: 8. This CDR3 is built from 15 residues. Germline CDR1 and CDR2: MNHEY and SMNVEV (reference sequence). The CDR3, as DNA: TGTGCCAGCAGTTTAAAAGCAGGGGGCAAACATGGCTACACCTTC. This translates into CASSLKAGGKHGYTF.

The CDR3 here is CASSVAGLGGYTF. CDR3 DNA: TGCGCCAGCAGCGTTGCGGGATTAGGCGGCTACACCTTC. The chain joins TRBV5-1 to TRBJ1-2; D uncertain. This CDR3 has 13 residues. The germline V and J ends were trimmed by 4 bases and 8 bases, with 15 bases remaining between them. The germline V gene has CDR1 SGHRS and CDR2 YFSETQ.

The chain recombines TRBV5-1 with TRBJ2-1; TRBD2 matches 8 bases. V lost 0 bases, J lost 7 bases, and 12 bases stayed unmatched. CDR1 SGHRS and CDR2 YFSETQ come from the germline V gene. CDR3 length: 17 residues. The chain's CDR3 is CASSLGPLAGGRNEQFF. The CDR3 DNA sequence: TGCGCCAGCAGCTTGGGTCCCCTTGCGGGAGGTAGAAATGAGCAGTTCTTC.

The gene calls are TRBV30 and TRBJ1-2, with TRBD1 identical over 7 bases. J lost 11 bases, V lost 3 bases, and 15 bases had no gene match. The CDR3 spans 14 residues. Germline CDR1 reads GTSNPN; CDR2 reads SVGIG (reference sequence). Here the CDR3 reads CAWRGQGVYSAYTF. DNA for the CDR3: TGTGCCTGGAGGGGCCAGGGGGTTTATTCTGCGTACACCTTC.

This chain links TRBV5-4 with TRBJ2-1; 7 nucleotides align to TRBD2. This CDR3 comprises 15 residues. Germline V CDR1 and CDR2: SGHNT, YYREEE (reference sequence). Trimming cost V 2 bases and J 10 bases; bases outside gene matches: 12. This CDR3 reads CASSFSSGRLMEQFF. DNA for the CDR3: TGTGCCAGCAGCTTTTCTAGCGGAAGGCTGATGGAGCAGTTCTTC.

This clone was recorded once. The CDR3 here is CASSTRLAGVRSYEQYF. CDR3 nucleotides: TGTGCCAGCAGCACGAGGCTAGCGGGAGTAAGGTCCTACGAGCAGTACTTC. The chain employs TRBV5-4 and TRBJ2-7, with 10 bases matching TRBD2. Trimming removed 4 bases from V and 1 base from J; junction bases left unmatched: 11. The length of the CDR3 is 17 residues. CDR1 and CDR2 (germline): SGHNT, YYREEE (reference sequence).

The J gene is TRBJ1-2, the V gene TRBV19; 9 nucleotides line up with TRBD1. The J segment lost 7 bases and the V segment lost 6 bases, leaving 6 bases of the junction unmatched. Germline values: CDR1 LNHDA, CDR2 SQIVND (reference sequence). There are 13 residues in the CDR3. CDR3 in amino acids: CASRLQGAPGYTF. The CDR3 coding sequence is TGTGCCAGTAGGCTACAGGGGGCGCCTGGCTACACCTTC.

The chain recombines TRBV6-5 with TRBJ1-2, with 10 bases matching TRBD1. Trimming removed 6 bases from V and 3 bases from J; junction bases left unmatched: 7. Per the germline V gene, CDR1 is MNHEY and CDR2 is SVGAGI. This CDR3 has 15 residues. This chain's CDR3 is CASRPRQGAYYGYTF. The CDR3, as DNA: TGTGCCAGCAGGCCGCGACAGGGGGCCTACTATGGCTACACCTTC.

The V call is TRBV27, the J call TRBJ2-1, with 9 nucleotides matching TRBD2. CDR3 length: 12 residues. CDR1 MNHEY and CDR2 SMNVEV come from the germline V gene (reference sequence). Trimming at V came to 6 bases and at J to 10 bases, leaving 4 bases not matched to a gene. This chain's CDR3 is CASSPGLAEQFF. CDR3 DNA sequence: TGTGCCAGCAGCCCCGGACTAGCGGAGCAGTTCTTC.

V and J are TRBV24-1 and TRBJ2-5, with 7 bases matching TRBD2. This CDR3 comprises 15 residues. V trimming: 4 bases; J trimming: 3 bases; junction bases outside the gene matches: 7. CDR1 and CDR2 (germline): KGHDR, SFDVKD. In nucleotides, the CDR3 is TGTGCCACCAGTGACGGGAGGAGCGTCGAAGAGACCCAGTACTTC. This codes for CATSDGRSVEETQYF.

This clone was observed once. V gene TRBV7-9 combines with J gene TRBJ1-1; TRBD1 agrees at 11 bases. CDR1 and CDR2 from the germline V gene are SEHNR and FQNEAQ (reference sequence). J gave up 3 bases and V 4 bases, and 7 bases lay outside the gene matches. The CDR3 spans 16 residues. In DNA form, the CDR3 reads TGTGCCAGCAGCTCCTTTCCGGGACAGGGGGACACTGAAGCTTTCTTT. This encodes CASSSFPGQGDTEAFF.